The T cell receptor beta chain under discussion was sequenced for a study of blood T cell repertoires in COVID-19. Profiling relied on immunoSEQ multiplex PCR, and the TCRdb table lists in-frame clones only, not all of them. The sample comprises 120,000 to 150,000 clones, around 86% of which are singletons, and around 38% rests with the top ten. The receptor was isolated from a man in his fifties who had recovered from COVID-19. The source material was peripheral blood.

In nucleotides, the CDR3 is TGTGCCAGCAGTGTAGGGGTGAACACTGAAGCTTTCTTT. Its translation: CASSVGVNTEAFF. The chain links TRBV6-4 to TRBJ1-1; D might be TRBD1 (5 bases). CDR3 length: 13 residues. Germline assignment: CDR1 MRHNA and CDR2 SNTAGT. Trimming pared 4 bases from V and 0 bases from J, leaving 6 bases between.